Listed below are T cell receptor beta chains from one sample, sequenced in a study of blood T cell repertoires in COVID-19. TCRdb's table, derived via immunoSEQ multiplex PCR, lists solely in-frame clones and lacks some. The sample has around 100,000 clones; approximately 81% are singletons. Material for sequencing was peripheral blood. Source of these receptors: a human donor in a cohort sampled during active COVID-19. The CDR3 runs from the conserved cysteine through the conserved F or W. D genes are given only for firm matches.

V: TRBV7-7
J: TRBJ2-6
D: TRBD2
DNA: TGTGCCAGCAGCTTTGGGGGGGAAGGGGCCAACGTCCTGACTTTC
CDR3: CASSFGGEGANVLTF

V: TRBV20-1
J: TRBJ1-5
D: NA
DNA: TGCAGTGCTAGTTTCCAGGGGAGCAATCAGCCCCAGCATTTT
CDR3: CSASFQGSNQPQHF

V: TRBV20-1
J: TRBJ1-2
D: NA
DNA: TGCAGTGTAGGAGGGGACTATGGCTACACCTTC
CDR3: CSVGGDYGYTF

V: TRBV12-3/TRBV12-4
J: TRBJ1-1
D: NA
DNA: TGTGCCAGCAGTTTGACGACAGGTGAAGCTTTCTTT
CDR3: CASSLTTGEAFF

V: TRBV5-1
J: TRBJ1-5
D: NA
DNA: TGCGCCAGCAGGGCCTCTCCGGGAGATAGCAATCAGCCCCAGCATTTT
CDR3: CASRASPGDSNQPQHF

V: TRBV30
J: TRBJ2-7
D: TRBD2
DNA: TGTGCCTGGAGCGATAGACTAGCGGGGTTCAACGAGCAGTACTTC
CDR3: CAWSDRLAGFNEQYF

V: TRBV21-1
J: TRBJ2-2
D: NA
DNA: TGTGCCAGCAGCCCGGGACACCGGCGGTGGACCGGGGAGCTGTTTTTT
CDR3: CASSPGHRRWTGELFF

V: TRBV4-3
J: TRBJ2-1
D: TRBD2
DNA: TGCGCCAGCAGCCCCAGCGGGGGGGGCTACAATGAGCAGTTCTTC
CDR3: CASSPSGGGYNEQFF

V: TRBV10-3
J: TRBJ2-1
D: NA
DNA: TGTGCCGCCCGGGAACGCAATGAGCAGTTCTTC
CDR3: CAARERNEQFF

V: TRBV4-3
J: TRBJ1-6
D: NA
DNA: TGCGCCAGCAGCCAAGACCCCGGCCGGGATTCACCCCTCCACTTT
CDR3: CASSQDPGRDSPLHF

V: TRBV15
J: TRBJ2-1
D: TRBD2
DNA: TGTGCCACCAGCAGATCCTTAGCGGGGGGGCCCAATGAGCAGTTCTTC
CDR3: CATSRSLAGGPNEQFF

V: TRBV7-3
J: TRBJ1-1
D: TRBD1
DNA: TGTGCCAGCAGCCAGGGGGGCACTGAAGCTTTCTTT
CDR3: CASSQGGTEAFF